The clone carrying this T cell receptor (beta chain) was seen a handful of times. Its antigen is undetermined. Clones were sequenced by immunoSEQ multiplex PCR, and TCRdb holds only the in-frame ones, with some missing. This sample has 1 million to 1.2 million clones, with roughly 77% found just once. Adult Caucasians living in Nashville, Tennessee made up all of the donors. The sample is drawn from a study of shared clonotypes between healthy human individuals. Study results and limitations: Naive CD4 clonotype sharing across a few donors was approximately 5%.

The CDR3 runs to 13 residues. V was trimmed by 7 bases and J by 5 bases, leaving 13 bases between them. Germline CDR1 and CDR2: SNHLY and FYNNEI. The J gene is TRBJ2-3, the V gene TRBV2, with a possible D match to TRBD2 (5 bases). The TCR was taken from a man younger than 30 in good health. Some clones in this sample may be carry-over from other donors' samples. The sequenced sample consisted of memory CD4+ T cells from PBMCs. As to subset: CD45RA-negative fraction. This CDR3 is CASIFGVGDTQYF. The CDR3 DNA reads TGTGCCAGCATATTCGGGGTCGGAGATACGCAGTATTTT.